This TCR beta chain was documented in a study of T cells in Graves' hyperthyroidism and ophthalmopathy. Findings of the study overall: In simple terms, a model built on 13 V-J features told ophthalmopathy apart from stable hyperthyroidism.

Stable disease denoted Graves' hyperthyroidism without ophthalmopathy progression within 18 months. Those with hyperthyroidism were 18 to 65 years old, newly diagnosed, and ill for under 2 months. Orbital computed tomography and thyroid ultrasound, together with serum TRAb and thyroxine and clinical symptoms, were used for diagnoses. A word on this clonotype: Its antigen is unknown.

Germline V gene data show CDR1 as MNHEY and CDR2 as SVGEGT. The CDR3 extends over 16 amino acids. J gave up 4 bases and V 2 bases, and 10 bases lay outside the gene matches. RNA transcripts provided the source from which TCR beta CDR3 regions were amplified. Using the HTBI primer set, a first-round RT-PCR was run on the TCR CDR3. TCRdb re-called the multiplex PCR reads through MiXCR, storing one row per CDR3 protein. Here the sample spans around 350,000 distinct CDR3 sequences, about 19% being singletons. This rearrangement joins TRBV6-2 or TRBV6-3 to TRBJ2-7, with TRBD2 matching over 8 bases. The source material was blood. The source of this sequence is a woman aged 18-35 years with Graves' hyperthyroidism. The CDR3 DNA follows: TGTGCCAGCAGTTACGCAGCGGGAGCTGGGGTTTACGAGCAGTACTTC. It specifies CASSYAAGAGVYEQYF.